One sample yielded the 13 T cell receptor beta chains listed below, sequenced in a study of blood T cell repertoires in COVID-19. Some clones are missing from TCRdb's copy, which holds only in-frame ones; the method was immunoSEQ multiplex PCR. The table records about 20,000 clones, just over 85% of them present only once. Sequencing was carried out using peripheral blood. Receptors originate from a man in his forties or fifties with active COVID-19.

The chain is built from TRBV30 and TRBJ1-1, with D maybe TRBD1 (6 bases). CDR1 and CDR2 (germline): GTSNPN, SVGIG (reference sequence). V was clipped by 6 bases and J by 4 bases, with 18 bases between them. CDR3 length: 14 residues. CDR3 in amino acids: CACLVRDKATEAFF. CDR3 DNA sequence: TGTGCCTGCTTAGTCCGGGACAAAGCCACTGAAGCTTTCTTT.

This chain uses TRBV6-6 with TRBJ2-1, with 9 bases lining up with TRBD1. The CDR3 is 15 amino acids. Germline CDR1 and CDR2: MNHNY and SVGAGI (reference sequence). The V and J ends lost 5 bases and 10 bases, in that order; junction bases with no gene match: 12. The CDR3 here is CASSPPGTGSSEQFF. The CDR3 bases are TGTGCCAGCAGTCCTCCCGGGACAGGGTCATCGGAGCAGTTCTTC.

The rearrangement links TRBV9 to TRBJ2-7; tentatively, D is TRBD2 (7 bases). CDR1 and CDR2 (germline): SGDLS, YYNGEE. CDR3 size: 14 residues. Trimming left V 4 bases short and J 7 bases short, with 18 bases between. Here the CDR3 reads CASSPQGGGWEQYF. The DNA of the CDR3 is TGTGCCAGCAGCCCACAGGGCGGGGGATGGGAGCAGTACTTC. The variable domain in full, with the rest retrieved from reference TRBV9 and TRBJ2-7, is DSGVTQTPKHLITATGQRVTLRCSPRSGDLSVYWYQQSLDQGLQFLIQYYNGEERAKGNILERFSAQQFPDLHSELNLSSLELGDSALYFCASSPQGGGWEQYFGPGTRLTVT.

The chain links TRBV6-6 to TRBJ1-3; 7 bases are shared with TRBD1. V was clipped by 5 bases and J by 4 bases; unmatched bases: 11. The CDR3 runs 16 residues. CDR1 and CDR2 (germline): MNHNY, SVGAGI (reference sequence). The CDR3 sequence: CASSQQGPGAGNTIYF. The CDR3 coding sequence is TGTGCCAGCAGTCAACAGGGGCCCGGGGCCGGAAACACCATATATTTT.

V is TRBV2 and J is TRBJ2-1; D possibly corresponds to TRBD1 (6 bases). The V gene's germline CDR1 is SNHLY and CDR2 FYNNEI. V was trimmed by 3 bases and J by 0 bases, leaving 12 bases between them. CDR3 length equals 16 residues. Written as DNA, the CDR3 is TGTGCCAGCAGTGACGAGGGGGAGAGCTCCTACAATGAGCAGTTCTTC. This encodes CASSDEGESSYNEQFF.

The genes are TRBV19 and TRBJ2-3; 14 bases agree with TRBD2. Unmatched junction bases numbered 18, after V lost 10 bases and J lost 0 bases. Germline CDR1 reads LNHDA; CDR2 reads SQIVND (reference sequence). The CDR3 is 20 residues long. The DNA for the CDR3 is TGTGCCAATAGCGGTCCCGGGACTAGCGGGGGAGGTCCTAGCACAGATACGCAGTATTTT. Encoded protein: CANSGPGTSGGGPSTDTQYF. The entire variable domain, with the rest obtained from reference TRBV19 and TRBJ2-3, is as follows: DGGITQSPKYLFRKEGQNVTLSCEQNLNHDAMYWYRQDPGQGLRLIYYSQIVNDFQKGDIAEGYSVSREKKESFPLTVTSAQKNPTAFYLCANSGPGTSGGGPSTDTQYFGPGTRLTVL.

The V gene is TRBV19, the J gene TRBJ1-2; D is unclear. V was trimmed by 5 bases and J by 8 bases, leaving 24 bases between them. CDR3 length: 16 residues. The germline V gene has CDR1 LNHDA and CDR2 SQIVND (reference sequence). DNA for the CDR3: TGTGCCAGTAGTCCGATTATGCGGACTCCTAGGCTGGGCTACACCTTC. As protein: CASSPIMRTPRLGYTF.

This clone was detected once. The chain recombines TRBV30 with TRBJ2-1, with 8 bases identical to TRBD1. This CDR3 comprises 15 residues. With V trimmed by 2 bases and J by 3 bases, 6 bases remained unmatched. Germline lookup yields CDR1 GTSNPN and CDR2 SVGIG (reference sequence). CDR3 sequence: CAWSIGQGGYNEQFF. The CDR3 DNA reads TGTGCCTGGAGTATCGGACAGGGCGGCTACAATGAGCAGTTCTTC.

This rearrangement joins TRBV6-5 to TRBJ2-5; possible D gene TRBD1, 6 bases. V was trimmed by 5 bases and J by 5 bases, leaving 12 bases between them. This CDR3 is built from 13 residues. Germline-derived CDR1 and CDR2 are MNHEY and SVGAGI. This chain's CDR3 is CASSPQGIETQYF. Written as DNA, the CDR3 is TGTGCCAGCAGTCCCCAGGGGATTGAGACCCAGTACTTC.

The chain employs TRBV7-9 and TRBJ2-2; possibly TRBD1 for D (6 bases). CDR3 length: 13 residues. The ends were cut back, 11 bases at V and 2 bases at J, with 12 bases in the middle. The germline V gene encodes CDR1 SEHNR and CDR2 FQNEAQ (reference sequence). Here the CDR3 DNA reads TGTGCCGAGGGGGACATTAACACCGGGGAGCTGTTTTTT. Protein sequence: CAEGDINTGELFF.

Here the CDR3 DNA reads TGCGCCAGCAGCCCAGAAACGGCAACTAATGAAAAACTGTTTTTT. Translating it yields CASSPETATNEKLFF. The chain has TRBV4-3 and TRBJ1-4; D not resolved. Germline values: CDR1 LGHNA, CDR2 YSLEER. V was clipped by 4 bases and J by 0 bases, with 9 bases between them. The CDR3 length is 15 residues.

This chain links TRBV7-9 with TRBJ1-5, with TRBD1 as a possible D gene (5 bases). Germline lookup yields CDR1 SEHNR and CDR2 FQNEAQ (reference sequence). V lost 5 bases to trimming and J lost 0 bases, with 17 bases between them. The CDR3 sequence is 17 residues long. The CDR3 sequence is CASSPGGSGDSNQPQHF. CDR3 nucleotides: TGTGCCAGCAGCCCCGGAGGGTCGGGGGATAGCAATCAGCCCCAGCATTTT.

This chain connects TRBV29-1 to TRBJ2-3, with a weak D call TRBD2 (5 bases). The germline V and J ends were trimmed by 6 bases and 1 base, with 17 bases remaining between them. Germline lookup yields CDR1 SQVTM and CDR2 ANQGSEA. There are 15 residues in the CDR3. CDR3 residues: CSVALSSRRTDTQYF. The CDR3 region has the DNA TGCAGCGTCGCTCTTTCTAGCAGACGCACAGATACGCAGTATTTT.